This entry concerns a single TCR beta chain. As yet, its antigen is unknown. This CDR3 is 13 amino acids long. V shed 5 bases, J shed 6 bases, and the junction held 4 bases outside the gene matches. Germline-derived CDR1 and CDR2 are SEHNR and FQNEAQ (reference sequence). The sample originates from a study of cytomegalovirus exposure and HLA in healthy donors. Findings and limits, study-wide: Presence/absence analyses assumed roughly uniform sequencing depth across donors, which may not hold.

13 Jbeta primers and 60 Vbeta primers were used for the PCR. Sequencing was performed with immunoSEQ multiplex PCR; in TCRdb, only in-frame clones are kept and a portion is missing. This sample has tens of thousands of clones; about 81% occur once, and the top ten carry about 3.3%. Healthy donors of bone marrow made up the group. The sequenced sample consisted of PBMCs. This chain connects TRBV7-9 to TRBJ2-3; 8 bases align to TRBD1. This clonotype originated in a woman aged 40 to 50 in good health and CMV-seronegative. CDR3 nucleotide sequence: TGTGCCAGCAGCCCCAGGGGGCCCGATACGCAGTATTTT. This encodes CASSPRGPDTQYF. The whole variable domain, remainder taken from reference TRBV7-9 and TRBJ2-3, is DTGVSQNPRHKITKRGQNVTFRCDPISEHNRLYWYRQTLGQGPEFLTYFQNEAQLEKSRLLSDRFSAERPKGSFSTLEIQRTEQGDSAMYLCASSPRGPDTQYFGPGTRLTVL.